A single sample is the source of the 17 T cell receptor beta chains below, sequenced in a study of T-cell reconstitution after alpha-beta-depleted transplantation in children (dated by TCRdb to the mid-2010s). The library relied on PCR. Instrument used: Illumina HiSeq 2500. To normalize quantification of the TCRbeta repertoire, the TCR libraries were built with molecular barcoding that relied on unique molecular identifiers. TCRdb handled the public reads itself, with Q25 trimming in fastp and clone calling in MiXCR, and kept productive beta chains. Rows merge per CDR3 protein into single entries with the most common DNA and genes. In this sample the table shows 750,000 to 950,000 distinct CDR3 sequences, roughly 15% of which occur a single time. The top ten hold about 4.6% of the sample. The treatment or condition label here, explained by the study, means: allogeneic hematopoietic cell transplantation with graft depleted of TCRalphabeta T cells and CD19 B cells.

Sequenced here: PBMCs, mostly from graft donor cells, sampled 360 days after TCRalphabeta/CD19-depleted stem cell transplant. These receptors were collected from a male patient younger than 18 who had a stem cell transplant for acute lymphoblastic leukemia, so the T cells may come from the graft donor.

The chain recombines TRBV5-6 with TRBJ2-3; no reliable D call. This CDR3 contains 13 residues. Per germline, CDR1 SGHDT and CDR2 YYEEEE. Trimming stripped 7 bases from V and 0 bases from J, with 9 bases between. The CDR3 bases are TGTGCCAGCCTAGTGGGGAGCACAGATACGCAGTATTTT. This sequence encodes CASLVGSTDTQYF.

This clonotype was seen a few times. The chain uses TRBV29-1 and TRBJ1-1; the D is unclear. Per germline, CDR1 SQVTM and CDR2 ANQGSEA. The CDR3 runs 16 residues. Trimming took off 1 base at V and 6 bases at J, with 21 bases between the two ends. The CDR3: CSVEGFPHRYSSEAFF. In DNA form, the CDR3 reads TGCAGCGTTGAAGGGTTTCCCCACCGTTACAGCTCTGAAGCTTTCTTT.

The rearrangement joins TRBV9 to TRBJ2-3; D gene uncertain. Germline V gene lookup returns CDR1 SGDLS and CDR2 YYNGEE. The CDR3 is made up of 16 amino acids. Trimming left V 0 bases short and J 0 bases short, with 11 bases between. CDR3 nucleotide sequence: TGTGCCAGCAGCGTAGACCCCCTGGCGAGCACAGATACGCAGTATTTT. Translating it yields CASSVDPLASTDTQYF.

The chain carries TRBV6-1 and TRBJ2-7; 10 bases are shared with TRBD1. Germline lookup yields CDR1 MNHNS and CDR2 SASEGT. J was trimmed by 3 bases and V by 6 bases; bases with no gene match: 8. The CDR3 length is 15 residues. CDR3 nucleotides: TGTGCCAGCAGAGCCGGGACAGGGGCCGGCTACGAGCAGTACTTC. Its translation: CASRAGTGAGYEQYF.

The chain has TRBV29-1 and TRBJ2-7; D call uncertain. The V end was cut by 4 bases, the J end by 2 bases, with 12 bases between. This CDR3 has 13 residues. Germline V CDR1 and CDR2: SQVTM, ANQGSEA. In DNA form, the CDR3 reads TGCAGCGTTGTTCTGTATCTTACCTACGAGCAGTACTTC. It codes for CSVVLYLTYEQYF.

This clonotype has at least ten counts. The chain joins TRBV20-1 to TRBJ2-1, with 7 bases matching TRBD2. The CDR3 runs 12 residues. CDR1 and CDR2 (germline): DFQATT, SNEGSKA (reference sequence). The CDR3 coding sequence is TGCAGCAGCGGGAAGGTACGAGATGAGCAGTTCTTC. Translated, it gives CSSGKVRDEQFF.

This clonotype was seen only a few times. The chain uses TRBV7-9 and TRBJ2-1; 12 bases align to TRBD2. The CDR3 is 17 residues long. Trimming took 4 bases from V and 8 from J; bases not matched to a gene: 12. Germline CDR1 SEHNR, CDR2 FQNEAQ (reference sequence). The CDR3 DNA sequence: TGTGCCAGCAGCTCTACCCCTAGCGGGAGGGCCCGGTATGAGCAGTTCTTC. This codes for CASSSTPSGRARYEQFF.

This rearrangement joins TRBV14 to TRBJ2-3; possibly TRBD2 for D (5 bases). The V end was cut by 1 base, the J end by 3 bases, with 11 bases between. Germline V gives CDR1 SGHDN, CDR2 FVKESK. The CDR3 extends over 15 amino acids. CDR3: CASSQVGLRTDTQYF. The CDR3 DNA reads as TGTGCCAGCAGCCAAGTCGGACTTCGAACAGATACGCAGTATTTT. Looking up the rest from reference TRBV14 and TRBJ2-3 gives the full variable domain: EAGVTQFPSHSVIEKGQTVTLRCDPISGHDNLYWYRRVMGKEIKFLLHFVKESKQDESGMPNNRFLAERTGGTYSTLKVQPAELEDSGVYFCASSQVGLRTDTQYFGPGTRLTVL.

This chain connects TRBV20-1 to TRBJ2-1, with D maybe TRBD2 (5 bases). The CDR3 is 13 amino acids. CDR1 and CDR2 (germline): DFQATT, SNEGSKA (reference sequence). V shed 2 bases and J shed 8 bases, with 13 bases lying between them. As DNA, the CDR3 is TGCAGTGCTAGACTCGTAGGGCGGGATGAGCAGTTCTTC. This codes for CSARLVGRDEQFF.

The rearrangement links TRBV6-5 to TRBJ2-7, with a possible D match to TRBD2 (5 bases). This CDR3 has 14 residues. Looked up from germline, CDR1 is MNHEY and CDR2 is SVGAGI. Trimming cost V 2 bases and J 2 bases, with 10 bases left between them. The CDR3, as DNA: TGTGCCAGCAGTTACGAGCGAGCGGCCTACGAGCAGTACTTC. Translating it yields CASSYERAAYEQYF.

The table lists this clonotype with a few counts. CDR3 sequence: CASSTFTDTQYF. As DNA, the CDR3 is TGCGCCAGCAGCACCTTCACAGATACGCAGTATTTT. The genes are TRBV5-1 and TRBJ2-3; D is undetermined. Between the trimmed V and J ends, which lost 4 bases and 2 bases, there was a span of 5 bases. Germline CDR1 is SGHRS and CDR2 is YFSETQ. This CDR3 comprises 12 residues.

The sample holds a few counts of this clonotype. The gene calls are TRBV29-1 and TRBJ1-2; D remains ambiguous. V dropped 4 bases and J dropped 0 bases, with 12 bases sitting between them. The CDR3 is 14 amino acids. Germline CDR1 is SQVTM and CDR2 is ANQGSEA. The CDR3 loop is CSVVPRLSNYGYTF. The CDR3 coding sequence is TGCAGCGTTGTTCCTCGTTTATCTAACTATGGCTACACCTTC.

This chain uses TRBV20-1 with TRBJ2-7; TRBD1 aligns across 9 bases. The CDR3 length is 15 residues. The ends lost 0 bases at V and 7 bases at J; junction bases unmatched: 10. CDR1 and CDR2 from the germline V gene are DFQATT and SNEGSKA (reference sequence). CDR3 region: CSAREVQGAWGEQYF. The CDR3 DNA follows: TGCAGTGCTAGAGAAGTACAGGGGGCATGGGGGGAGCAGTACTTC.

The chain uses TRBV4-2 and TRBJ2-5; D uncertain. CDR3 size: 15 residues. CDR1 is LGHNA and CDR2 is YNFKEQ in the germline V gene. Deletions cut 3 bases from V and 2 bases from J, with 13 bases between. The CDR3 loop reads CASSHQLAGQETQYF. CDR3 nucleotides: TGTGCCAGCAGCCACCAACTCGCCGGTCAAGAGACCCAGTACTTC.

In its sample, this clonotype was seen many times. The chain employs TRBV4-2 and TRBJ2-7; D gene uncertain. CDR1 is LGHNA, CDR2 YNFKEQ, per germline. The CDR3 extends over 14 amino acids. V lost 2 bases to trimming and J lost 0 bases, with 8 bases between them. CDR3 residues: CASSQSQSSYEQYF. The CDR3, as DNA: TGTGCCAGCAGCCAATCCCAGAGCTCCTACGAGCAGTACTTC.

This clonotype was counted a few times. V usage is TRBV10-2 and J usage is TRBJ2-7; a weak D match, TRBD1 (6 bases). The CDR3 loop spans 13 amino acids. The V gene's germline CDR1 is WSHSY and CDR2 SAAADI. Trimming removed 6 bases from V and 1 base from J, with 10 bases in between. The CDR3: CASRTGTSYEQYF. In nucleotides, the CDR3 is TGCGCCAGCAGAACCGGGACATCCTACGAGCAGTACTTC.

In this sample, this clonotype turned up a few times. The chain employs TRBV11-2 and TRBJ2-7; possibly TRBD2 for D (8 bases). Trimming cost V 7 bases and J 3 bases, with 19 bases left between them. The CDR3 has 15 residues. CDR1 and CDR2 from the germline V gene are SGHAT and FQNNGV. CDR3 nucleotides: TGTGCCAGCAAGACAGGGCCGGGAGGGGGCTACGAGCAGTACTTC. Translation: CASKTGPGGGYEQYF.